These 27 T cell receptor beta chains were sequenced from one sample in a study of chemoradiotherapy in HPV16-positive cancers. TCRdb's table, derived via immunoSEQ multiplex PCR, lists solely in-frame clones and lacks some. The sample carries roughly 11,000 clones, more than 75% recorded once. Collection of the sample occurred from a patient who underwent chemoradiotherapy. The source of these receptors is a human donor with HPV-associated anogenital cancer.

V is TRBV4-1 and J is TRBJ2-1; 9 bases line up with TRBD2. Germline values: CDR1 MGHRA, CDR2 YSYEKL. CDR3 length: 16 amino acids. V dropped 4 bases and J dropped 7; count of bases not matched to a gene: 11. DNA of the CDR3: TGCGCCAGCAGCCCACGAGGCGGGGGGGACAAGAATGAGCAGTTCTTC. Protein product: CASSPRGGGDKNEQFF.

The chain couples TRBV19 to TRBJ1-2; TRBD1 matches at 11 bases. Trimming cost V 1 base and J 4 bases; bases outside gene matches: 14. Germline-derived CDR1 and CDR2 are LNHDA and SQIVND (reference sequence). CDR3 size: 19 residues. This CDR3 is CASSIVLGQGASYSYGYTF. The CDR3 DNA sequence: TGTGCCAGTAGTATAGTCCTTGGACAGGGGGCGTCCTACTCCTATGGCTACACCTTC. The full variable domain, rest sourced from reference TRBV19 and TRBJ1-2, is DGGITQSPKYLFRKEGQNVTLSCEQNLNHDAMYWYRQDPGQGLRLIYYSQIVNDFQKGDIAEGYSVSREKKESFPLTVTSAQKNPTAFYLCASSIVLGQGASYSYGYTFGSGTRLTVV.

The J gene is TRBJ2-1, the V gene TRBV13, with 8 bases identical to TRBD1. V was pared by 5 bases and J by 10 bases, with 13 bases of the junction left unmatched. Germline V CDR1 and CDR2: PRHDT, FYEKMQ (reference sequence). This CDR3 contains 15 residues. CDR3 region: CASSTTGAQGIEQFF. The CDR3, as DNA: TGTGCCAGCAGCACGACAGGGGCCCAGGGAATAGAGCAGTTCTTC.

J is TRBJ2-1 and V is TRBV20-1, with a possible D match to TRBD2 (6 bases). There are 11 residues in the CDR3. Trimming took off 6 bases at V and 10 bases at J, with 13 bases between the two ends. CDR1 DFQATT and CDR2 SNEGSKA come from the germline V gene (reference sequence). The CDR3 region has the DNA TGCAGTGCCCGGAGGGCTAGCGAGCAGTTCTTC. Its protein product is CSARRASEQFF.

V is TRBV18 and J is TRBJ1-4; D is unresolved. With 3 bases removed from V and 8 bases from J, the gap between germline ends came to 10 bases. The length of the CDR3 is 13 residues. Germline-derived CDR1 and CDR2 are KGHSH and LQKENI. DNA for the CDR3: TGTGCCAGCTCACCCGGTCTCGGAGAAAAACTGTTTTTT. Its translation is CASSPGLGEKLFF.

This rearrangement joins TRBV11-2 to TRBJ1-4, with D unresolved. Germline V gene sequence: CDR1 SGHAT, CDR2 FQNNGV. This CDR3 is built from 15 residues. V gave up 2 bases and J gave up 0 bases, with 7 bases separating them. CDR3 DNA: TGTGCCAGCAGCTTACTAATTTCAACTAATGAAAAACTGTTTTTT. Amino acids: CASSLLISTNEKLFF.

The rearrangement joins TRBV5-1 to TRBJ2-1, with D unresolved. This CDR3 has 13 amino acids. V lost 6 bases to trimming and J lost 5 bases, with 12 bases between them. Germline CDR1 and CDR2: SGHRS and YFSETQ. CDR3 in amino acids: CASTDSSNNEQFF. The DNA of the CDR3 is TGCGCCAGCACTGACTCTTCAAACAATGAGCAGTTCTTC.

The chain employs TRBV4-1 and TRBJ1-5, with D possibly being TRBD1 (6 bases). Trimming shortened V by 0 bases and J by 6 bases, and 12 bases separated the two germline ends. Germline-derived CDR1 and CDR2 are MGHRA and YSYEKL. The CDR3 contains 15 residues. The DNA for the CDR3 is TGCGCCAGCAGCCAAGATGTCAGGGGTTCTCAGCCCCAGCATTTT. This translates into CASSQDVRGSQPQHF.

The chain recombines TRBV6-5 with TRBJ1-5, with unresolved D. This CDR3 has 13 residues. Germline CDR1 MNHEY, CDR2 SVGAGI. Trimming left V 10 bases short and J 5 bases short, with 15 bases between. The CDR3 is CAIKDKQHQPQHF. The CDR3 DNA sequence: TGTGCCATCAAGGATAAACAACATCAGCCCCAGCATTTT.

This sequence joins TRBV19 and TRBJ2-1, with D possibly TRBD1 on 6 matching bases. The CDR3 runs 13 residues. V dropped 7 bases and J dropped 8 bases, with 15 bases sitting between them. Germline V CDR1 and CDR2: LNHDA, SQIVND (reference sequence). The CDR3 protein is CASKDRSVDEQFF. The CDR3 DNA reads TGTGCCAGTAAAGACAGGTCAGTCGATGAGCAGTTCTTC.

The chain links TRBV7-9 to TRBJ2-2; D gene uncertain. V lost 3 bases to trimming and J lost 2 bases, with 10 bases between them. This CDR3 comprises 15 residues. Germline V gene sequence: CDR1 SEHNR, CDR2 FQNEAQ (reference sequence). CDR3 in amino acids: CASSFGSANTGELFF. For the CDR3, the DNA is TGTGCCAGCAGCTTCGGCAGTGCAAACACCGGGGAGCTGTTTTTT.

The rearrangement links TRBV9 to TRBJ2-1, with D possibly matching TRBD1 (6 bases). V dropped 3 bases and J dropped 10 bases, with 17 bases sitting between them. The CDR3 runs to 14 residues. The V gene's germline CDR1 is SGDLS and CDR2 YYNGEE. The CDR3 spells CASSALYRVQEQFF. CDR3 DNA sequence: TGTGCCAGCAGCGCCCTTTACAGGGTACAAGAGCAGTTCTTC.

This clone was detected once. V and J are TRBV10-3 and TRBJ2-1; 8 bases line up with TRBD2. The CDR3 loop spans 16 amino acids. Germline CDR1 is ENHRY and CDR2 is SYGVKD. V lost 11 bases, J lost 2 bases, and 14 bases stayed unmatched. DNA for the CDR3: TGTGCCGTCCAGGATGTGCGGGGGGCAACCTACAATGAGCAGTTCTTC. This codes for CAVQDVRGATYNEQFF.

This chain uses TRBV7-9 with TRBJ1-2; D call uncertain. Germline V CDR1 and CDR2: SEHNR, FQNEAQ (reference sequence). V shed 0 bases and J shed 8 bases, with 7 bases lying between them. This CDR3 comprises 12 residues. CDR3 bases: TGTGCCAGCAGCTTAGCGCAGAGAGGCTACACCTTC. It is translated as CASSLAQRGYTF. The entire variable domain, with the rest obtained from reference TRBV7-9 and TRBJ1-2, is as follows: DTGVSQNPRHKITKRGQNVTFRCDPISEHNRLYWYRQTLGQGPEFLTYFQNEAQLEKSRLLSDRFSAERPKGSFSTLEIQRTEQGDSAMYLCASSLAQRGYTFGSGTRLTVV.

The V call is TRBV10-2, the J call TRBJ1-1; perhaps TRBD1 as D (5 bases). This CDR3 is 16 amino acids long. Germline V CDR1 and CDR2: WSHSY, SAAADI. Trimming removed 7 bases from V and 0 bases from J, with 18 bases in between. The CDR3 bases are TGCGCCAGCACCCAGGGATGGACAAACATGAACACTGAAGCTTTCTTT. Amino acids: CASTQGWTNMNTEAFF.

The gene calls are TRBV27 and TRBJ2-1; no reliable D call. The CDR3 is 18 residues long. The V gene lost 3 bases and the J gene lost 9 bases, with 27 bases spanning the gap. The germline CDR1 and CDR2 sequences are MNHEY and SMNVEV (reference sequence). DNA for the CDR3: TGTGCCAGCAGTTTCCAGGCCTCCCGCTTTTCGGCGTTAGGTGAGCAGTTCTTC. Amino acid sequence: CASSFQASRFSALGEQFF.

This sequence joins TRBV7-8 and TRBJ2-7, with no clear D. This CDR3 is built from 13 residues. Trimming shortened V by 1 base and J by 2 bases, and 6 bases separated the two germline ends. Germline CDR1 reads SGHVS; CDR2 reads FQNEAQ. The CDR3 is CASSLGSPYEQYF. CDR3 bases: TGTGCCAGCAGCTTAGGATCCCCCTACGAGCAGTACTTC.

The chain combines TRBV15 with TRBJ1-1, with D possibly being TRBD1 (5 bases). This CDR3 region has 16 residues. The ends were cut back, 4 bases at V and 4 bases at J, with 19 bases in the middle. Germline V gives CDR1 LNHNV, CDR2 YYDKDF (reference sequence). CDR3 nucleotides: TGTGCCACCAGCACTATTGGGGCAGGGCGAGTCACTGAAGCTTTCTTT. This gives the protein CATSTIGAGRVTEAFF.

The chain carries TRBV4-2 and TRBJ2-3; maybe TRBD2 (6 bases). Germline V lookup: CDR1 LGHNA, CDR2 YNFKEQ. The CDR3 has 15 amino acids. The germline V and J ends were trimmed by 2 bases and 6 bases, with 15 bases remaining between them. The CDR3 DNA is TGTGCCAGCAGCCAACTGGGACTCGCGAGGGATACGCAGTATTTT. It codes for CASSQLGLARDTQYF.

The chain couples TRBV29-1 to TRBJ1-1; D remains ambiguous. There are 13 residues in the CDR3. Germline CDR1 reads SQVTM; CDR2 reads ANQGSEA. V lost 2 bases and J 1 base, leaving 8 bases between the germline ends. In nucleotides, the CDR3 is TGCAGCGTTGAATGGCAGAAGAACACTGAAGCTTTCTTT. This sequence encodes CSVEWQKNTEAFF.

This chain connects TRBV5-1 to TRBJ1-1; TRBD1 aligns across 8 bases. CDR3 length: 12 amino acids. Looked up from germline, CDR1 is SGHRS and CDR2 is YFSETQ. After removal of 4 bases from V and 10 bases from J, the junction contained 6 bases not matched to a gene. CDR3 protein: CASSPTGGRAFF. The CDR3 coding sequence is TGCGCCAGCAGCCCAACAGGGGGAAGAGCTTTCTTT.

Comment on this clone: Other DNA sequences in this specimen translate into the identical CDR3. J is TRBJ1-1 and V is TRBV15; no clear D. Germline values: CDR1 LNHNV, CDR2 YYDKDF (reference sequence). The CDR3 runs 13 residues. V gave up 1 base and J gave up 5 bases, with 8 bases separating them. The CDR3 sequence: CATSRGPGTEAFF. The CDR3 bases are TGTGCCACCAGCAGAGGTCCGGGGACTGAAGCTTTCTTT.

This CDR3 reads CASSYGQVAMETQYF. CDR3 nucleotides: TGTGCCAGCAGTTACGGTCAGGTAGCGATGGAGACCCAGTACTTC. The chain couples TRBV6-5 to TRBJ2-5; D may be TRBD2 (5 bases). Trimming stripped 2 bases from V and 5 bases from J, with 15 bases between. The CDR3 is made up of 15 amino acids. CDR1 and CDR2 from the germline V gene are MNHEY and SVGAGI.

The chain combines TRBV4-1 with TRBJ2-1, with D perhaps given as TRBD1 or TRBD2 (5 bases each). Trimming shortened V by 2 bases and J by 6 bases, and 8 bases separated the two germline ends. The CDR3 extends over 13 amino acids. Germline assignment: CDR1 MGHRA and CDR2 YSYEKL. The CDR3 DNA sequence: TGCGCCAGCAGCCAAATAGGGACCAATGAGCAGTTCTTC. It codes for CASSQIGTNEQFF.

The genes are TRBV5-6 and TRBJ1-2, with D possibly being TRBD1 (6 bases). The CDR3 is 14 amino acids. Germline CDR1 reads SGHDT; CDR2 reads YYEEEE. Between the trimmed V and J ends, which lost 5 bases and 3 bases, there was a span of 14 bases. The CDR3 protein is CASRETGGDYGYTF. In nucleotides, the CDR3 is TGTGCCAGCAGGGAAACCGGGGGCGACTATGGCTACACCTTC.

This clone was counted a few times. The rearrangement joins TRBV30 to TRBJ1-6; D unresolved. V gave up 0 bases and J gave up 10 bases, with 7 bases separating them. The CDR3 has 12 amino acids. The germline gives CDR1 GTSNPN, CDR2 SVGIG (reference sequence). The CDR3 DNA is TGTGCCTGGAGTGTACTTGCATCACCCCTCCACTTT. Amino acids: CAWSVLASPLHF.

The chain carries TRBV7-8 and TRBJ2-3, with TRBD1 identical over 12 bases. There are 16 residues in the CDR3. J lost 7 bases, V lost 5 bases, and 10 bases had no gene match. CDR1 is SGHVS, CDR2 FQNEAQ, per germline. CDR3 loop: CASSLGGDRGRNTQYF. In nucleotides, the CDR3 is TGTGCCAGCAGCCTGGGCGGGGACAGGGGGCGAAATACGCAGTATTTT.